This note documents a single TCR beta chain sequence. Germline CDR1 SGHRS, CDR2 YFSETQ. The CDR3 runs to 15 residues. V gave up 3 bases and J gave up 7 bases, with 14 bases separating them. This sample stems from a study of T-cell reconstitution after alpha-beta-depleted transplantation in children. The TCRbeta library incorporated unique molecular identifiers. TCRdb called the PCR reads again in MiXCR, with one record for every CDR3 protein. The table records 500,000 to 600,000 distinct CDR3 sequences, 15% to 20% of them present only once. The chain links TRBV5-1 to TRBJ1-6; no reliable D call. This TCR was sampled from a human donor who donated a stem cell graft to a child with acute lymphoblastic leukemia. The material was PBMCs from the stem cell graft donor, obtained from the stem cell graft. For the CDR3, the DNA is TGCGCCAGCAGCTCTTCGAGGCTCTGGAATTCACCCCTCCACTTT. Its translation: CASSSSRLWNSPLHF. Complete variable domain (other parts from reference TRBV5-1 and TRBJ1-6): KAGVTQTPRYLIKTRGQQVTLSCSPISGHRSVSWYQQTPGQGLQFLFEYFSETQRNKGNFPGRFSGRQFSNSRSEMNVSTLELGDSALYLCASSSSRLWNSPLHFGNGTRLTVT.